These T cell receptor beta chains were read from a single sample in a study of cytomegalovirus exposure and HLA in healthy donors. The assay was immunoSEQ multiplex PCR, and TCRdb's table has in-frame clones only and misses some. The sample gives about 78,000 clones, roughly 72% of which show up once; around 10% is in the top ten. The specimen sequenced was PBMCs. Source of these receptors: a woman aged 40 to 55 in good health and CMV-seropositive. The CDR3 runs from the conserved cysteine through the conserved F or W. Each record gives: D gene, V gene, J gene, clone size, CDR3 protein, CDR3 DNA. A D gene is named only where the DNA matches it firmly. Rows may omit the clone size; those that give it use once, few, many or a size class.

>TRBD1|TRBV11-2|TRBJ1-1|NA
CASSFGQGNTEAFF
TGTGCCAGCAGCTTCGGACAGGGGAACACTGAAGCTTTCTTT
>TRBD1|TRBV7-9|TRBJ1-1|NA
CASSSRGRDTEAFF
TGTGCCAGCAGCAGCAGGGGGCGTGATACTGAAGCTTTCTTT
>NA|TRBV19|TRBJ1-5|NA
CASSSGGNQPQHF
TGTGCCAGTAGTTCAGGGGGCAATCAGCCCCAGCATTTT
>NA|TRBV27|TRBJ2-3|once
CASSELRGTPKSEDTQYF
TGTGCCAGCAGTGAGTTGAGGGGGACCCCCAAATCAGAAGATACGCAGTATTTT
>TRBD1|TRBV27|TRBJ1-2|NA
CASSSQGAGEVGYTF
TGTGCCAGCAGTTCCCAGGGGGCGGGTGAGGTTGGCTACACCTTC
>NA|TRBV4-1|TRBJ1-1|few
CASSPTTGLRCEAFF
TGCGCCAGCAGCCCGACTACGGGACTGCGCTGTGAAGCTTTCTTT
>TRBD1|TRBV29-1|TRBJ1-4|NA
CSVTRMTGSVEKLFF
TGCAGCGTGACCCGAATGACAGGGAGTGTTGAAAAACTGTTTTTT
>NA|TRBV21-1|TRBJ2-7|once
CASSSRSNGSGKAYEQYF
TGTGCCAGCAGCTCCCGGTCCAACGGTAGCGGAAAAGCCTACGAGCAGTACTTC
>NA|TRBV9|TRBJ2-2|few
CASSPGTLNTGELFF
TGTGCCAGCAGCCCCGGGACACTGAACACCGGGGAGCTGTTTTTT
>TRBD1|TRBV11-1|TRBJ1-5|NA
CASSMTGEGQPQHF
TGTGCCAGCAGCATGACAGGGGAGGGTCAGCCCCAGCATTTT
>NA|TRBV9|TRBJ2-5|NA
CASSVTEETQYF
TGTGCCAGCAGCGTCACAGAAGAGACCCAGTACTTC
>TRBD2|TRBV6-1|TRBJ2-3|NA
CASTRLAGSSDTQYF
TGTGCCAGCACCCGACTAGCGGGAAGCTCAGATACGCAGTATTTT
>NA|TRBV7-9|TRBJ1-2|NA
CASSLGDMDYYGYTF
TGTGCCAGCAGCTTAGGGGACATGGACTACTATGGCTACACCTTC
>TRBD1|TRBV18|TRBJ1-1|few
CASSPGQGVTEAFF
TGTGCCAGCTCTCCCGGACAGGGGGTGACTGAAGCTTTCTTT
>TRBD2|TRBV2|TRBJ2-3|NA
CASGSGGAGTDTQYF
TGTGCCAGCGGGAGCGGGGGGGCCGGCACAGATACGCAGTATTTT
>TRBD1|TRBV5-1|TRBJ2-3|NA
CASSLAGQTTDTQYF
TGCGCCAGCAGCTTGGCGGGACAGACGACAGATACGCAGTATTTT
>TRBD1|TRBV5-1|TRBJ1-2|NA
CASSAGTGLGYTF
TGCGCCAGCAGCGCCGGGACAGGGCTTGGCTACACCTTC
>TRBD2|TRBV6-6|TRBJ2-7|NA
CASSFRAGDEQYF
TGTGCCAGCAGTTTCAGGGCGGGGGATGAGCAGTACTTC